The clone carrying this T cell receptor (beta chain) has a single count. Its target is not known. These data belong to a study of cytomegalovirus exposure and HLA in healthy donors. General study results and limits: Researchers catalogued around 150 TCR beta chains as cytomegalovirus-associated. Presence/absence comparisons presumed near-even sequencing depth among donors. TCR beta V- and J-gene trimming, according to a later analysis, was linked to a missense DCLRE1C variant.

This CDR3 is 13 amino acids long. CDR1 and CDR2 (germline): SGHVS, FNYEAQ. The V and J ends lost 1 base and 2 bases respectively, with 5 bases between them. Although they were nominally healthy when sampled, donors likely had unrecorded immune exposures. A multiplex PCR was run with 60 Vbeta primers and 13 Jbeta primers. Libraries were prepared by immunoSEQ multiplex PCR; TCRdb keeps only in-frame clonotypes and omits some of them. The sample records under 300,000 clones, approximately 84% being singletons. Sequenced sample: PBMCs. The receptor comes from a woman aged 40 to 50 in good health and CMV-seropositive. This chain uses TRBV7-6 with TRBJ2-5, with D perhaps matching TRBD2 (5 bases). The CDR3 spells CASSLGLQETQYF. The CDR3 region has the DNA TGTGCCAGCAGCTTAGGACTACAAGAGACCCAGTACTTC. The full variable domain, its missing parts supplied by reference TRBV7-6 and TRBJ2-5, is GAGVSQSPRYKVTKRGQDVALRCDPISGHVSLYWYRQALGQGPEFLTYFNYEAQQDKSGLPNDRFSAERPEGSISTLTIQRTEQRDSAMYRCASSLGLQETQYFGPGTRLLVL.